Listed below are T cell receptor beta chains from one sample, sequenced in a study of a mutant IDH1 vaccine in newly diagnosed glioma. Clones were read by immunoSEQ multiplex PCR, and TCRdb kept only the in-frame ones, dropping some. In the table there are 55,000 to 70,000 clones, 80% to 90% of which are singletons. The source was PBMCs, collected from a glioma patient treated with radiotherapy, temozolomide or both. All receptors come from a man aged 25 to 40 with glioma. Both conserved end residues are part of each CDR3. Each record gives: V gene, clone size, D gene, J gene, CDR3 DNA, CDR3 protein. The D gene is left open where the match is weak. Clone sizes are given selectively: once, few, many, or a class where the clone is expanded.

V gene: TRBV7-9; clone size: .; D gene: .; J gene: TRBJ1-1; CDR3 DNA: TGTGCCAGCAGCTTGGTTGGCATGAACACTGAAGCTTTCTTT; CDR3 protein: CASSLVGMNTEAFF
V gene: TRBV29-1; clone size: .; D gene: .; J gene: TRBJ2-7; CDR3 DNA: TGCAGCGTTAGGATCGCCTACGAGCAGTACTTC; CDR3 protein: CSVRIAYEQYF
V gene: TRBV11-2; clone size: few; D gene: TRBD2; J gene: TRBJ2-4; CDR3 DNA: TGTGCCAGCAGCTTCGCGGGGGGGAAAAACATTCAGTACTTC; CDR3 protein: CASSFAGGKNIQYF
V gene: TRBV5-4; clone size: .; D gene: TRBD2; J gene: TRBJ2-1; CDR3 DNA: TGTGCCAGCAGCTTTCTAGCGGGGGGGGCCTACAATGAGCAGTTCTTC; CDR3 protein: CASSFLAGGAYNEQFF
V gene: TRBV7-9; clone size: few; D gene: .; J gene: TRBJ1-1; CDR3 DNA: TGTGCCAGCAGCCGAGGGGCGAACACTGAAGCTTTCTTT; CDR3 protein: CASSRGANTEAFF
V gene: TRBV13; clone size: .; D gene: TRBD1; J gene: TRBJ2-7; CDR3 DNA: TGTGCCAGCAGCTCCTCCGGGACAGGGGACGAGCAGTACTTC; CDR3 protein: CASSSSGTGDEQYF
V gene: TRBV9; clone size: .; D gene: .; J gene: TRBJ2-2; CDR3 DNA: TGTGCCAGCAGCGTGGGAAGCGCGACGAACACCGGGGAGCTGTTTTTT; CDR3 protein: CASSVGSATNTGELFF
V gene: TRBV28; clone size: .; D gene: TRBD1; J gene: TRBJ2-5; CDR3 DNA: TGTGCCAGCAGCTTCCGACAGGGGTCAAGCCAAGAGACCCAGTACTTC; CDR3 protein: CASSFRQGSSQETQYF
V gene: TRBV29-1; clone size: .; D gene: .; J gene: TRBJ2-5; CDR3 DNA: TGCAGCGTTCAAGAAACAGGTTCAGGGACCCAGTACTTC; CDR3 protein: CSVQETGSGTQYF
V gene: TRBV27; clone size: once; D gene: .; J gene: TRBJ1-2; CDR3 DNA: TGTGCCAGCAGTTTGAGACAAAACTATGGCTACACCTTC; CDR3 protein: CASSLRQNYGYTF
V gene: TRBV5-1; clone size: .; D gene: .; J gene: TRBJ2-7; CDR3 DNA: TGCGCCAGCAGCTTGGTTGCTGGGGCGGCCTACGAGCAGTACTTC; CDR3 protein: CASSLVAGAAYEQYF
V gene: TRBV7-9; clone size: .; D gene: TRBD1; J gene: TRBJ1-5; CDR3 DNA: TGTGCCAGCAGCTTGGGACAGGGGGTAGATCAGCCCCAGCATTTT; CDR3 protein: CASSLGQGVDQPQHF
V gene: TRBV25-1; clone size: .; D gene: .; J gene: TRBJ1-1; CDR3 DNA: TGTGCCAGCAGTGGGATTGACACTGAAGCTTTCTTT; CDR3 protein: CASSGIDTEAFF
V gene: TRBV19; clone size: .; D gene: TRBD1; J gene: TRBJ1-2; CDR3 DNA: TGTGCCAGTACCCAGGCAACAGGGGCTTGGCCCTATGGCTACACCTTC; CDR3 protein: CASTQATGAWPYGYTF
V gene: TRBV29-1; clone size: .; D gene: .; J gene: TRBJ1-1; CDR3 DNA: TGCAGCGTTGGGAGGGGACCGGGGGTCCACGTGAGGAACACTGAAGCTTTCTTT; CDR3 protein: CSVGRGPGVHVRNTEAFF
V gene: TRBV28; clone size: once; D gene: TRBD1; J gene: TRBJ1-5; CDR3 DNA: TGTGCCAGCAGTTTGGGTCAGGGACAGGGTCGCCCTCGTCGCAATCAGCCCCAGCATTTT; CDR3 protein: CASSLGQGQGRPRRNQPQHF
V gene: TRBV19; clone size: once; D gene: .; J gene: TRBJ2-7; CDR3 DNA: TGTGCCAGTAGTATCATGGCCAGGGGCGAGCAGTACTTC; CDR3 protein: CASSIMARGEQYF
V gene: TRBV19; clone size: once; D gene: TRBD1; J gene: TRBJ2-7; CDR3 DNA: TGTGCCAGTAGTTTGTGGGGGTTTTCGGGACAGGGGACCTACGAGCAGTACTTC; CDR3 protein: CASSLWGFSGQGTYEQYF
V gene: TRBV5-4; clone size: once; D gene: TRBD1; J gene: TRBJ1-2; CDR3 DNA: TGTGCCAGCAGGTTGGTGGGACAGGAGTTCTATGGCTACACCTTC; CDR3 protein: CASRLVGQEFYGYTF
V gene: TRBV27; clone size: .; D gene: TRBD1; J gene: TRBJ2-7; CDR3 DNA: TGTGCCAGCAGCCCCGGGACAGGGTTTTACGAGCAGTACTTC; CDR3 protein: CASSPGTGFYEQYF
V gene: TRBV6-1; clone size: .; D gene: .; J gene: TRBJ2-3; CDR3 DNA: TGTGCCAGCGGCCGGCGCGGGGAAACACAGGTTACGCAGTATTTT; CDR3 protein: CASGRRGETQVTQYF
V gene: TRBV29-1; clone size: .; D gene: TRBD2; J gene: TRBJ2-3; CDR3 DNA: TGCAGCGTTGTATTACGGGGGGGCGTAGATACGCAGTATTTT; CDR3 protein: CSVVLRGGVDTQYF
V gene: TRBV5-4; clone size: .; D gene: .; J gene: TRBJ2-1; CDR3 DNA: TGTGCCAGCAGCTTCTACAATGAGCAGTTCTTC; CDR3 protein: CASSFYNEQFF
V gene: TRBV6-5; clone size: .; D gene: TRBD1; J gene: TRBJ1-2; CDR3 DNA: TGTGCCAGCAGGGACCCGGGACAGGATAACTATGGCTACACCTTC; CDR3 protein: CASRDPGQDNYGYTF
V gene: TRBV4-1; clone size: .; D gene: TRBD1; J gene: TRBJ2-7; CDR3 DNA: TGCGCCAGCAGCCGTAAACAGGGGTCGGTGGATGAGCAGTACTTC; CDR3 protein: CASSRKQGSVDEQYF
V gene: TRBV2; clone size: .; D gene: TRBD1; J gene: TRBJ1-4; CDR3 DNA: TGTGCCAGCAGTTTCGGGACAGAAGAAAAACTGTTTTTT; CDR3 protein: CASSFGTEEKLFF
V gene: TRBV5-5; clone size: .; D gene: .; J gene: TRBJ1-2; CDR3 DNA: TGTGCCAGCAGCTTGGCCTCGGGGAAGGGGGATCTGGCCTATGGCTACACCTTC; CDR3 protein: CASSLASGKGDLAYGYTF
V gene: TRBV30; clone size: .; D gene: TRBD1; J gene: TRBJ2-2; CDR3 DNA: TGTGCCTGGAGTCTCCAGGGGGCTGGGACCGGGGAGCTGTTTTTT; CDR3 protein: CAWSLQGAGTGELFF
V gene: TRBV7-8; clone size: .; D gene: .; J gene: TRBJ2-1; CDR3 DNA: TGTGCCAGCAGCTTACCGGACAGAAACAATGAGCAGTTCTTC; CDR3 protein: CASSLPDRNNEQFF
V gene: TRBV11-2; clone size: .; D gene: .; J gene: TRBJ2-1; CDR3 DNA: TGTGCCAGCAGCCACAGCCGGGCCGGGAATGAGCAGTTCTTC; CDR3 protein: CASSHSRAGNEQFF
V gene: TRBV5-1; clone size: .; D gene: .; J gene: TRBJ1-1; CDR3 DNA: TGCGCCAGCAGTCCGTCAGAAGGAGTGAACACTGAAGCTTTCTTT; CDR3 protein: CASSPSEGVNTEAFF
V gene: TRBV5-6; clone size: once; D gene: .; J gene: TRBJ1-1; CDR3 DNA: TGTGCCAGCAGCTTCAGAAACCTCGCTGAAGCTTTCTTT; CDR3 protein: CASSFRNLAEAFF
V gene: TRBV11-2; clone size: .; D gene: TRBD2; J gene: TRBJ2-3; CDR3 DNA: TGTGCCAGCAGCTCGATAGCGGGGGGGGTAGATACGCAGTATTTT; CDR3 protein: CASSSIAGGVDTQYF
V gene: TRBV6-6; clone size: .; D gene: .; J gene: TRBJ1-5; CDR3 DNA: TGTGCCAGCAGAAAAGGAGGGTTTGACAATCAGCCCCAGCATTTT; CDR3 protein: CASRKGGFDNQPQHF
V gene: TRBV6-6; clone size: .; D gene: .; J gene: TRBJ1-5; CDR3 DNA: TGCGCCAGCGCGAATAGCAATCAGCCCCAGCATTTT; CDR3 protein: CASANSNQPQHF
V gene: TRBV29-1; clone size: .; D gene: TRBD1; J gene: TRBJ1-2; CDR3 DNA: TGCAGCGCCCGGGGACAGGGATACTATGGCTACACCTTC; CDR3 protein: CSARGQGYYGYTF
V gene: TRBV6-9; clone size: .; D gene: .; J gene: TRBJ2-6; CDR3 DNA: TGTGCCAGCAGTTTCTTACGACAAAGTCGGGCCAACGTCCTGACTTTC; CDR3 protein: CASSFLRQSRANVLTF
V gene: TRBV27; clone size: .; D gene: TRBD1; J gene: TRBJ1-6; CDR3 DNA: TGTGCCAGCAGTTCGTTTGTTCCGGGACAGGGGAATTCACCCCTCCACTTT; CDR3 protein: CASSSFVPGQGNSPLHF
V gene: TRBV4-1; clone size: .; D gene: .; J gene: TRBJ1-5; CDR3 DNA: TGCGCCAGCAGCCAAGGCCGGGGGGATAGCAATCAGCCCCAGCATTTT; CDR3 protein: CASSQGRGDSNQPQHF
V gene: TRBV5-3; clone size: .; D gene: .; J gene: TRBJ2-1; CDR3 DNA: TGTGCCAGAAGCTTGGCCAGGACCTACTCCTACAATGAGCAGTTCTTC; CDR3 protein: CARSLARTYSYNEQFF
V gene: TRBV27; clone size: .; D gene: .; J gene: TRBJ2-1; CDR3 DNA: TGTGCCAGCAGTTTAAACGGTGTTCTCAATGAGCAGTTCTTC; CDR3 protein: CASSLNGVLNEQFF
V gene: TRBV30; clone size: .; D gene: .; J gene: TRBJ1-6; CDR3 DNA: TGTGCCTGGGCTAAACAGTTATATTCACCCCTTCACTTT; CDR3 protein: CAWAKQLYSPLHF
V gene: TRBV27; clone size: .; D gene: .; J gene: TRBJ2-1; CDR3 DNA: TGTGCCAGCAGTTTAAGGGCGAGCTCCTACAATGAGCAGTTCTTC; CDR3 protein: CASSLRASSYNEQFF
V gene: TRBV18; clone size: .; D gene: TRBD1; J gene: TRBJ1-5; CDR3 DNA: TGTGCCAGCTCACGCGGAACAGGGGAGGCTCGGCCCCAGCATTTT; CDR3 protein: CASSRGTGEARPQHF
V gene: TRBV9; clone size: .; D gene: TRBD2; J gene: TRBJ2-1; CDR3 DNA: TGTGCCAGCAGCGAGTCTAGCGGGCGGAATGAGCAGTTCTTC; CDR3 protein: CASSESSGRNEQFF
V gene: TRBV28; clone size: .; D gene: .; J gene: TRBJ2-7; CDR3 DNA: TGTGCCAGCAGTTTCGGATTTCGGGGCGCCTACGAGCAGTACTTC; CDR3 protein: CASSFGFRGAYEQYF
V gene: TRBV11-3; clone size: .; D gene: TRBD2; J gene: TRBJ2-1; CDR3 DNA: TGTGCCAGCAGCTCAAAGGGACTAGCGGGGGACGGATCCTACAATGAGCAGTTCTTC; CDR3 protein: CASSSKGLAGDGSYNEQFF
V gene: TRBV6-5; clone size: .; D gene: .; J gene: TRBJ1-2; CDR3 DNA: TGTGCCAGCAGTGCGACAGTTAACTATGGCTACACCTTC; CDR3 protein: CASSATVNYGYTF
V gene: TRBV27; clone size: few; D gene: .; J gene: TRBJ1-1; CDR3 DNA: TGTGCCAGCAGTTCCTCAAGCGCGGCTGAAGCTTTCTTT; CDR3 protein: CASSSSSAAEAFF
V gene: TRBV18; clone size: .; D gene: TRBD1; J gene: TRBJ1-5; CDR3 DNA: TGTGCCAGCTCACCTGGGACAGGGGGCAATCAGCCCCAGCATTTT; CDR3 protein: CASSPGTGGNQPQHF
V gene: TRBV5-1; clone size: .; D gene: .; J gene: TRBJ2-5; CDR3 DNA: TGCGCCAGCAGAAGGGGGACCGGGGAGACCCAGTACTTC; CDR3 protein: CASRRGTGETQYF
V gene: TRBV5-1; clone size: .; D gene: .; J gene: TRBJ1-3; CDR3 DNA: TGCGCCAGCAGCTCTGACAGTTTAGGTGGAAACACCATATATTTT; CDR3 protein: CASSSDSLGGNTIYF
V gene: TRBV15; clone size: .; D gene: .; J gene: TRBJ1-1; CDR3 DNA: TGTGCCACCAGCAGAGGGGGCGGAGGAGGTTGGAACACTGAAGCTTTCTTT; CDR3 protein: CATSRGGGGGWNTEAFF